The present T cell receptor beta chain was sequenced within a study of CD8 T cells in ankylosing spondylitis. Overall study findings and caveats: In ankylosing spondylitis blood, a motif of about 8 highly homologous TCR beta variants appeared characteristic.

This clonotype was counted at least ten times. Antigen: not known. TCRdb redid the calling of the 5' RACE reads with MiXCR, one entry per CDR3 protein. The sample includes fewer than 200,000 distinct CDR3 sequences, about 20% of them seen just once. CDR1 and CDR2 (germline): SGDLS, YYNGEE. V was cut by 3 bases and J by 6 bases, with 13 bases left in between. There are 14 residues in the CDR3. What was sequenced was blood, either unsorted or a sorted T cell fraction (not recorded which). The chain joins TRBV9 to TRBJ2-1, with D possibly matching TRBD2 (5 bases). This TCR was sampled from a male donor aged 10 to 35 with ankylosing spondylitis or in good health (not recorded which). CDR3 residues: CASSEGPLANEQFF. In nucleotides, the CDR3 is TGTGCCAGCAGCGAAGGTCCCCTAGCCAATGAGCAGTTCTTC. The full variable domain, its missing parts supplied by reference TRBV9 and TRBJ2-1, is DSGVTQTPKHLITATGQRVTLRCSPRSGDLSVYWYQQSLDQGLQFLIQYYNGEERAKGNILERFSAQQFPDLHSELNLSSLELGDSALYFCASSEGPLANEQFFGPGTRLTVL.